Listed below are T cell receptor beta chains from one sample, sequenced in a study of T cells in Graves' hyperthyroidism and ophthalmopathy. TCRdb redid the calling of the multiplex PCR reads with MiXCR, one entry per CDR3 protein. The sample contains 750,000 to 900,000 distinct CDR3 sequences, about 38% of which appear only once. Sequencing was performed on blood. These receptor sequences come from a man between 18 and 35 years old with Graves' hyperthyroidism. Each CDR3 is given with its conserved first and last residue. The order of the fields is D gene, clone size, V gene, J gene, CDR3 protein, CDR3 DNA. The D gene is left open where the match is weak. Clone size is given for some rows only: seen once, a few or many times, or a class if the clone is expanded.

D: TRBD2; size: NA; V: TRBV5-1; J: TRBJ2-7; CDR3: CASSSRQRGQYYEQYF; DNA: TGCGCCAGCAGCTCTCGGCAGCGGGGGCAATACTACGAGCAGTACTTC
D: TRBD2; size: NA; V: TRBV19; J: TRBJ2-5; CDR3: CASSRRAGLQETQYF; DNA: TGTGCCAGTAGTCGTCGAGCGGGACTCCAAGAGACCCAGTACTTC
D: NA; size: NA; V: TRBV6-5; J: TRBJ1-1; CDR3: CASREYHTEAFF; DNA: TGTGCCAGCAGAGAATACCACACTGAAGCTTTCTTT
D: NA; size: NA; V: TRBV20-1; J: TRBJ2-7; CDR3: CSAPGGHPTYSYEQYF; DNA: TGCAGTGCGCCGGGGGGACATCCTACCTATTCCTACGAGCAGTACTTC
D: NA; size: NA; V: TRBV11-3; J: TRBJ2-7; CDR3: CASSWSGWDEQYF; DNA: TGTGCCAGCAGCTGGAGCGGCTGGGACGAGCAGTACTTC
D: TRBD1; size: NA; V: TRBV7-9; J: TRBJ1-1; CDR3: CASSRQGAHTEAFF; DNA: TGTGCCAGCAGCCGACAGGGGGCTCACACTGAAGCTTTCTTT
D: NA; size: few; V: TRBV19; J: TRBJ1-2; CDR3: CASSISGIGSWDYGYTF; DNA: TGTGCCAGTAGTATAAGTGGGATCGGGAGTTGGGACTATGGCTACACCTTC
D: NA; size: NA; V: TRBV7-9; J: TRBJ2-7; CDR3: CATSNDYNEQYF; DNA: TGTGCCACATCCAACGACTACAATGAGCAGTACTTC
D: NA; size: NA; V: TRBV20-1; J: TRBJ1-4; CDR3: CSARSLDTNEKLFF; DNA: TGCAGTGCTAGATCTCTCGACACTAATGAAAAACTGTTTTTT
D: NA; size: NA; V: TRBV2; J: TRBJ2-2; CDR3: CASSEGGRRSTGELFF; DNA: TGTGCCAGCAGTGAGGGGGGACGGAGATCAACCGGGGAGCTGTTTTTT
D: TRBD2; size: few; V: TRBV12-3/TRBV12-4; J: TRBJ2-2; CDR3: CASSLELAGRGELFF; DNA: TGTGCCAGCAGTTTAGAACTAGCGGGACGCGGGGAGCTGTTTTTT
D: NA; size: NA; V: TRBV7-2; J: TRBJ2-7; CDR3: CASSLRAGPTYEQYF; DNA: TGTGCCAGCAGCTTGAGGGCGGGACCAACATACGAGCAGTACTTC
D: TRBD1; size: few; V: TRBV5-1; J: TRBJ1-4; CDR3: CASSLTGTGASKLFF; DNA: TGCGCCAGCAGCTTGACGGGGACAGGTGCCTCGAAACTGTTTTTT
D: TRBD1; size: NA; V: TRBV20-1; J: TRBJ1-1; CDR3: CSARDRASGTGLNTEAFF; DNA: TGCAGTGCTAGAGATAGGGCTAGCGGGACAGGCTTGAACACTGAAGCTTTCTTT
D: NA; size: few; V: TRBV6-5; J: TRBJ1-4; CDR3: CASSYGDTPGEKLFF; DNA: TGTGCCAGCAGTTACGGCGACACCCCCGGCGAAAAACTGTTTTTT
D: TRBD1; size: few; V: TRBV6-5; J: TRBJ1-2; CDR3: CASSYRTGFGYTF; DNA: TGTGCCAGCAGTTACAGGACAGGGTTTGGCTACACCTTC
D: NA; size: many; V: TRBV20-1; J: TRBJ1-1; CDR3: CSALRTTRREAFF; DNA: TGCAGTGCCCTCAGGACGACACGCCGTGAAGCTTTCTTT
D: NA; size: few; V: TRBV7-8; J: TRBJ1-3; CDR3: CASSLGRQAAGNTIYF; DNA: TGTGCCAGCAGCTTAGGTAGACAGGCTGCTGGAAACACCATATATTTT
D: NA; size: NA; V: TRBV2; J: TRBJ1-2; CDR3: CASRPDSGNTF; DNA: TGTGCCAGCAGGCCGGACTCTGGAAACACCTTC
D: NA; size: few; V: TRBV4-1; J: TRBJ2-7; CDR3: CASSQAGGAGVHEQYF; DNA: TGCGCCAGCAGCCAAGCGGGCGGGGCCGGAGTCCACGAGCAGTACTTC
D: NA; size: NA; V: TRBV7-2; J: TRBJ1-2; CDR3: CASTSISAGTYGYTF; DNA: TGTGCCAGCACCTCCATTTCAGCGGGCACGTATGGCTACACCTTC
D: NA; size: many; V: TRBV7-2; J: TRBJ2-7; CDR3: CASSLQGGIEQYF; DNA: TGTGCCAGCAGCTTACAGGGGGGAATCGAGCAGTACTTC
D: NA; size: NA; V: TRBV7-2; J: TRBJ2-5; CDR3: CASSLLQGKETQYF; DNA: TGTGCCAGCAGCTTACTACAGGGTAAAGAGACCCAGTACTTC
D: NA; size: NA; V: TRBV2; J: TRBJ2-6; CDR3: CASTTGYGANVLTF; DNA: TGTGCCAGCACGACGGGCTATGGGGCCAACGTCCTGACTTTC
D: NA; size: NA; V: TRBV12-3/TRBV12-4; J: TRBJ1-1; CDR3: CAGSFGENTEAFF; DNA: TGTGCCGGCAGTTTTGGGGAAAACACTGAAGCTTTCTTT
D: TRBD2; size: NA; V: TRBV30; J: TRBJ2-6; CDR3: CAWNQGLAGAGANVLTF; DNA: TGTGCCTGGAACCAGGGACTAGCGGGAGCTGGGGCCAACGTCCTGACTTTC
D: NA; size: NA; V: TRBV4-2; J: TRBJ2-7; CDR3: CASSLVLEVGYEQYF; DNA: TGTGCCAGCAGCCTAGTGCTAGAAGTTGGCTACGAGCAGTACTTC
D: NA; size: NA; V: TRBV5-1; J: TRBJ1-2; CDR3: CASSSAPRNEVYGYTF; DNA: TGCGCCAGCAGCTCGGCTCCCCGGAACGAGGTCTATGGCTACACCTTC
D: TRBD1; size: NA; V: TRBV7-6; J: TRBJ2-5; CDR3: CASSPQPGQGAEVDF; DNA: TGTGCCAGCAGCCCACAACCGGGACAGGGGGCTGAGGTAGACTTC
D: NA; size: few; V: TRBV29-1; J: TRBJ2-7; CDR3: CSVVLSSRDTLAYEQYF; DNA: TGCAGCGTTGTTCTGAGTTCCCGGGACACGTTAGCCTACGAGCAGTACTTC
D: TRBD1; size: NA; V: TRBV19; J: TRBJ2-6; CDR3: CASFPGQGANVLTF; DNA: TGTGCCAGTTTCCCGGGACAGGGGGCCAACGTCCTGACTTTC
D: NA; size: many; V: TRBV9; J: TRBJ2-7; CDR3: CASSVDGNSYEQYF; DNA: TGTGCCAGCAGCGTAGACGGTAACTCCTACGAGCAGTACTTC
D: TRBD2; size: NA; V: TRBV29-1; J: TRBJ2-1; CDR3: CSVGAGDYNEQFF; DNA: TGCAGCGTTGGAGCGGGAGACTACAATGAGCAGTTCTTC
D: NA; size: NA; V: TRBV19; J: TRBJ2-7; CDR3: CASSISSGGSEQYF; DNA: TGTGCCAGTAGTATAAGTTCAGGAGGCAGCGAGCAGTACTTC
D: TRBD2; size: NA; V: TRBV7-9; J: TRBJ2-5; CDR3: CASSSVAWTSETQYF; DNA: TGTGCCAGCAGCTCAGTCGCGTGGACTAGTGAGACCCAGTACTTC
D: NA; size: NA; V: TRBV19; J: TRBJ2-7; CDR3: CASSTGLIYEQYF; DNA: TGTGCCAGTAGTACAGGACTGATATACGAGCAGTACTTC
D: NA; size: NA; V: TRBV15; J: TRBJ2-7; CDR3: CATSSQEYRDYEQYF; DNA: TGTGCCACCAGCAGCCAAGAGTACAGGGACTACGAGCAGTACTTC
D: NA; size: many; V: TRBV25-1; J: TRBJ1-4; CDR3: CASSSLGEGANEKLFF; DNA: TGTGCCAGCAGTTCTCTGGGGGAGGGAGCGAATGAAAAACTGTTTTTT
D: NA; size: NA; V: TRBV11-2; J: TRBJ1-6; CDR3: CASSLTPADSPLHF; DNA: TGTGCCAGCAGCCTCACACCCGCGGATTCACCCCTCCACTTT
D: TRBD1; size: many; V: TRBV6-6; J: TRBJ1-6; CDR3: CASSTVTGANSPLHF; DNA: TGTGCCAGCAGTACGGTCACAGGGGCCAATTCACCCCTCCACTTT
D: TRBD1; size: NA; V: TRBV12-3/TRBV12-4; J: TRBJ1-5; CDR3: CASRAGTGHQHF; DNA: TGTGCCAGCAGGGCCGGGACAGGACATCAGCATTTT
D: TRBD1; size: NA; V: TRBV6-5; J: TRBJ1-1; CDR3: CASNRRTGANTEAFF; DNA: TGTGCCAGCAACCGTAGGACAGGAGCAAACACTGAAGCTTTCTTT
D: NA; size: many; V: TRBV16; J: TRBJ1-5; CDR3: CASSQSNEGKEPQHF; DNA: TGTGCCAGCAGCCAATCCAACGAGGGGAAGGAGCCCCAGCATTTT
D: NA; size: many; V: TRBV29-1; J: TRBJ1-1; CDR3: CSVLGSEAFF; DNA: TGCAGCGTCCTGGGTTCTGAAGCTTTCTTT
D: NA; size: many; V: TRBV7-2; J: TRBJ1-2; CDR3: CASSLGPGTNGYTF; DNA: TGTGCCAGCAGCTTAGGACCCGGCACTAATGGCTACACCTTC
D: TRBD1; size: many; V: TRBV7-2; J: TRBJ2-7; CDR3: CASSEGQGFTYEQYF; DNA: TGTGCCAGCAGCGAGGGACAGGGGTTCACCTACGAGCAGTACTTC
D: NA; size: many; V: TRBV20-1; J: TRBJ2-7; CDR3: CSAQVTSSYEQYF; DNA: TGCAGTGCCCAAGTCACCAGCTCCTACGAGCAGTACTTC
D: NA; size: few; V: TRBV19; J: TRBJ1-1; CDR3: CASSIKDRNTEAFF; DNA: TGTGCCAGTAGTATAAAGGATAGGAACACTGAAGCTTTCTTT
D: NA; size: many; V: TRBV25-1; J: TRBJ2-5; CDR3: CASSEFGALQETQYF; DNA: TGTGCCAGCAGTGAATTTGGGGCCCTTCAAGAGACCCAGTACTTC
D: TRBD1; size: few; V: TRBV7-8; J: TRBJ2-5; CDR3: CASSIGTARRETQYF; DNA: TGTGCCAGCAGCATCGGGACAGCCAGGAGAGAGACCCAGTACTTC
D: NA; size: NA; V: TRBV5-1; J: TRBJ1-1; CDR3: CASSTQGYTEAFF; DNA: TGCGCCAGCAGTACTCAGGGATACACTGAAGCTTTCTTT
D: NA; size: many; V: TRBV20-1; J: TRBJ1-1; CDR3: CSARVVMRDRSFF; DNA: TGCAGTGCTAGAGTGGTCATGAGAGACCGCTCGTTCTTT
D: NA; size: NA; V: TRBV20-1; J: TRBJ2-5; CDR3: CSTRASGTAWRETQYF; DNA: TGCAGTACTAGAGCCTCCGGGACGGCCTGGAGGGAGACCCAGTACTTC
D: NA; size: few; V: TRBV7-2; J: TRBJ1-6; CDR3: CASSFPGIYNSPLHF; DNA: TGTGCCAGCAGCTTTCCCGGGATATATAATTCACCCCTCCACTTT
D: TRBD2; size: NA; V: TRBV24-1; J: TRBJ2-5; CDR3: CATSGLGSGRAWTPLETQYF; DNA: TGTGCCACCAGTGGCCTGGGGAGCGGGAGGGCCTGGACCCCTTTAGAGACCCAGTACTTC
D: NA; size: NA; V: TRBV5-6; J: TRBJ1-6; CDR3: CASSESLPNLRSSYNSPLHF; DNA: TGTGCCAGCAGCGAAAGCCTCCCCAACCTGAGGAGCTCCTATAATTCACCCCTCCACTTT